The 14 T cell receptor beta chains listed next were all sequenced from one sample in a study of T cell responses to AZD1222 COVID-19 vaccine. TCRdb keeps only in-frame clones here, not all; method: immunoSEQ multiplex PCR. Of 120,000 or so clones listed, roughly nine tenths are singletons. Specimen: peripheral blood, collected on day 0 of AZD1222 vaccination. These TCRs come from an adult in good health.

The V and J genes are TRBV5-5 and TRBJ2-3, with 9 positions matching TRBD2. V shed 4 bases and J 1 base; nucleotides not matched to a gene: 4. The CDR3 runs 15 residues. Germline CDR1 and CDR2: SGHKS and YYEKEE (reference sequence). CDR3 bases: TGTGCCAGCAGCACGTTAGCGGGAGGCACAGATACGCAGTATTTT. Its translation: CASSTLAGGTDTQYF. Filled out from reference TRBV5-5 and TRBJ2-3, the complete variable domain reads DAGVTQSPTHLIKTRGQQVTLRCSPISGHKSVSWYQQVLGQGPQFIFQYYEKEERGRGNFPDRFSARQFPNYSSELNVNALLLGDSALYLCASSTLAGGTDTQYFGPGTRLTVL.

The J gene is TRBJ2-7, the V gene TRBV28, with 8 bases that match TRBD1. CDR1 and CDR2 (germline): MDHEN, SYDVKM. The CDR3 has 15 amino acids. J lost 5 bases, V lost 3 bases, and 9 bases had no gene match. CDR3 amino acids: CASSLEDRAFDEQYF. CDR3 DNA sequence: TGTGCCAGCAGTTTGGAGGACAGGGCTTTCGACGAGCAGTACTTC.

The rearrangement links TRBV20-1 to TRBJ1-1; no clear D. The CDR3 consists of 15 residues. In germline, CDR1 is DFQATT, CDR2 SNEGSKA (reference sequence). V lost 3 bases, J lost 2 bases, and 16 bases lay in between. This chain's CDR3 is CSASGVSGANTEAFF. CDR3 coding DNA: TGCAGTGCTAGTGGGGTGAGCGGTGCCAACACTGAAGCTTTCTTT.

V usage is TRBV7-2 and J usage is TRBJ2-1, with 7 bases aligning to TRBD2. This CDR3 is 16 amino acids long. V trimming: 4 bases; J trimming: 2 bases; junction bases outside the gene matches: 8. Germline CDR1 SGHTA, CDR2 FQGNSA. For the CDR3, the DNA is TGTGCCAGCAGCTGGGGACTAAGCGGGGCCTACAATGAGCAGTTCTTC. It yields the protein CASSWGLSGAYNEQFF.

The chain recombines TRBV6-2 or TRBV6-3 with TRBJ1-1, with 7 bases that match TRBD1. Germline V lookup: CDR1 MNHEY, CDR2 SVGEGT. With V trimmed by 5 bases and J by 0 bases, 12 bases remained unmatched. The CDR3 spans 17 residues. The CDR3 loop reads CASSTYPGQIMNTEAFF. CDR3 DNA sequence: TGTGCCAGCAGTACTTACCCGGGACAGATCATGAACACTGAAGCTTTCTTT.

The chain is built from TRBV15 and TRBJ2-1; D is ambiguous. CDR3 length equals 16 residues. Deletions cut 0 bases from V and 2 bases from J, with 11 bases between. Per the germline V gene, CDR1 is LNHNV and CDR2 is YYDKDF (reference sequence). The CDR3 DNA follows: TGTGCCACCAGCAGAGATAGGCTTCCCCCCTACAATGAGCAGTTCTTC. Translating gives CATSRDRLPPYNEQFF.

This clone appeared once. This chain connects TRBV7-2 to TRBJ2-5; TRBD1 is a possible D gene (6 bases). Per the germline V gene, CDR1 is SGHTA and CDR2 is FQGNSA. V shed 2 bases and J shed 5 bases, with 9 bases lying between them. The CDR3 is 13 amino acids. This CDR3 reads CASSLNRVETQYF. The DNA of the CDR3 is TGTGCCAGCAGCTTAAACAGGGTGGAGACCCAGTACTTC.

V usage is TRBV28 and J usage is TRBJ1-1, with D unclear. Per the germline V gene, CDR1 is MDHEN and CDR2 is SYDVKM. With 6 bases removed from V and 8 bases from J, the gap between germline ends came to 13 bases. CDR3 length: 12 amino acids. The CDR3 DNA follows: TGTGCCAGCAGCCTCCGTCAGCGCGAAGCTTTCTTT. Its protein product is CASSLRQREAFF.

This chain connects TRBV27 to TRBJ1-4, with 7 bases aligning to TRBD1. Per the germline V gene, CDR1 is MNHEY and CDR2 is SMNVEV (reference sequence). The CDR3 has 15 amino acids. The J segment lost 6 bases and the V segment lost 0 bases, leaving 4 bases of the junction unmatched. Written as DNA, the CDR3 is TGTGCCAGCAGTTTATCCGGGACAGCCTATGAAAAACTGTTTTTT. Translated: CASSLSGTAYEKLFF.

This clone appeared a single time. The chain employs TRBV19 and TRBJ2-7; either TRBD1 or TRBD2 may supply D (5 bases each). CDR1 and CDR2 (germline): LNHDA, SQIVND (reference sequence). CDR3 size: 13 residues. V was clipped by 0 bases and J by 6 bases, with 9 bases between them. For the CDR3, the DNA is TGTGCCAGTAGTATAGAAGCCGGGGCCGAGCAGTACTTC. Protein product: CASSIEAGAEQYF.

This chain uses TRBV7-3 with TRBJ1-2, with 11 bases identical to TRBD1. CDR3 length equals 14 residues. Germline-derived CDR1 and CDR2 are SGHTA and FQGTGA. J lost 7 bases, V lost 7 bases, and 8 bases had no gene match. DNA of the CDR3: TGTGCCAGCAACCTGGACAGGGGGCAGGGTGGCTACACCTTC. Translation gives CASNLDRGQGGYTF.

This clone appeared a few times. The rearrangement uses TRBV9 and TRBJ1-1, with D possibly TRBD1 on 5 matching bases. The CDR3 is 14 amino acids. CDR1 and CDR2 (germline): SGDLS, YYNGEE. The ends were cut back, 0 bases at V and 5 bases at J, with 11 bases in the middle. The CDR3 is CASSVGGASTEAFF. The CDR3 coding sequence is TGTGCCAGCAGCGTAGGGGGCGCGTCTACTGAAGCTTTCTTT.

The chain recombines TRBV4-1 with TRBJ2-4; D is perhaps TRBD1 or TRBD2 (6 bases each). The germline CDR1 and CDR2 sequences are MGHRA and YSYEKL. This CDR3 is built from 16 residues. With 1 base removed from V and 0 bases from J, the gap between germline ends came to 10 bases. In DNA form, the CDR3 reads TGCGCCAGCAGCCAAGTTTGGGGGGCAGCCAAAAACATTCAGTACTTC. It encodes CASSQVWGAAKNIQYF.

The genes are TRBV6-6 and TRBJ1-6, with D maybe TRBD1 (5 bases). Trimming removed 6 bases from V and 10 bases from J, with 31 bases in between. This CDR3 region has 19 residues. Germline V gene sequence: CDR1 MNHNY, CDR2 SVGAGI (reference sequence). DNA for the CDR3: TGTGCCAGCAGCCGAGATCGAGCAGGGTTCGGATCCTGGGAGTCACCCCTCCACTTT. Its translation: CASSRDRAGFGSWESPLHF.